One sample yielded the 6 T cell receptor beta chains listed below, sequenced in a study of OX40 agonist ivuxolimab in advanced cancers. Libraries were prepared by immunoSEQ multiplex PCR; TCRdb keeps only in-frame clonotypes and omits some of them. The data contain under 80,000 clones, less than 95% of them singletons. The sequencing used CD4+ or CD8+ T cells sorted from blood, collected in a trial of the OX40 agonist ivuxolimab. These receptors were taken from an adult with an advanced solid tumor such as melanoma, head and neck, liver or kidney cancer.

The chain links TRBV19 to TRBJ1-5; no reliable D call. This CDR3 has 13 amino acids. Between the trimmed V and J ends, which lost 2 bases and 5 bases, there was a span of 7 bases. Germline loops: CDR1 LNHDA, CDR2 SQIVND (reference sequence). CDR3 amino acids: CASSIMGYQPQHF. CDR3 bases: TGTGCCAGTAGTATAATGGGGTATCAGCCCCAGCATTTT.

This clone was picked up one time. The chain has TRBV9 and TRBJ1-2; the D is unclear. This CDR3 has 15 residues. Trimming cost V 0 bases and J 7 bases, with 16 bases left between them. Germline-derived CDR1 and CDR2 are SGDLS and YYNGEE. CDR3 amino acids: CASSVGEFGEGGYTF. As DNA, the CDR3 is TGTGCCAGCAGCGTAGGGGAGTTTGGGGAGGGTGGCTACACCTTC.

CDR3 loop: CASSPPQGPSYNEQFF. The DNA for the CDR3 is TGTGCCAGCTCACCACCACAGGGACCTTCCTACAATGAGCAGTTCTTC. The V call is TRBV18, the J call TRBJ2-1; D is possibly TRBD1 (6 bases). V was shortened by 0 bases and J by 1 base, with 10 bases between the two germline ends. Germline CDR1 KGHSH, CDR2 LQKENI. This CDR3 is 16 amino acids long. The whole variable domain, remainder taken from reference TRBV18 and TRBJ2-1, is NAGVMQNPRHLVRRRGQEARLRCSPMKGHSHVYWYRQLPEEGLKFMVYLQKENIIDESGMPKERFSAEFPKEGPSILRIQQVVRGDSAAYFCASSPPQGPSYNEQFFGPGTRLTVL.

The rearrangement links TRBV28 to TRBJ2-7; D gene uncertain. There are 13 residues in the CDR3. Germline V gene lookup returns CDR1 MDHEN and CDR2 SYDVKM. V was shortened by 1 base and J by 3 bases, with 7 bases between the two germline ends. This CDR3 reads CASSLSADYEQYF. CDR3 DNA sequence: TGTGCCAGCAGTTTATCAGCAGACTACGAGCAGTACTTC.

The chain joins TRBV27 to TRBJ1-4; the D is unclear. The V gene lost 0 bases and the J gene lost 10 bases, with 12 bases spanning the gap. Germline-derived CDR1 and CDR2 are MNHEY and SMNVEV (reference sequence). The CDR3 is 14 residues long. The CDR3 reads CASSLSPENLKLFF. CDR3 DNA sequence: TGTGCCAGCAGTTTATCCCCTGAGAATCTAAAACTGTTTTTT. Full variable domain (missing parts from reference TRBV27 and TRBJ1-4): EAQVTQNPRYLITVTGKKLTVTCSQNMNHEYMSWYRQDPGLGLRQIYYSMNVEVTDKGDVPEGYKVSRKEKRNFPLILESPSPNQTSLYFCASSLSPENLKLFFGSGTQLSVL.

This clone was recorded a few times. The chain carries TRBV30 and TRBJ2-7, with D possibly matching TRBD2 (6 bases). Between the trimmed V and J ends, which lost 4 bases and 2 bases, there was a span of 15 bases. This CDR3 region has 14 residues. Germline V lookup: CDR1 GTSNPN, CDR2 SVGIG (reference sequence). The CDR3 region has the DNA TGTGCCTGGATTCTAACAGGAGGGCCCTACGAGCAGTACTTC. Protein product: CAWILTGGPYEQYF. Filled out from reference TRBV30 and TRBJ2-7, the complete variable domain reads SQTIHQWPATLVQPVGSPLSLECTVEGTSNPNLYWYRQAAGRGLQLLFYSVGIGQISSEVPQNLSASRPQDRQFILSSKKLLLSDSGFYLCAWILTGGPYEQYFGPGTRLTVT.